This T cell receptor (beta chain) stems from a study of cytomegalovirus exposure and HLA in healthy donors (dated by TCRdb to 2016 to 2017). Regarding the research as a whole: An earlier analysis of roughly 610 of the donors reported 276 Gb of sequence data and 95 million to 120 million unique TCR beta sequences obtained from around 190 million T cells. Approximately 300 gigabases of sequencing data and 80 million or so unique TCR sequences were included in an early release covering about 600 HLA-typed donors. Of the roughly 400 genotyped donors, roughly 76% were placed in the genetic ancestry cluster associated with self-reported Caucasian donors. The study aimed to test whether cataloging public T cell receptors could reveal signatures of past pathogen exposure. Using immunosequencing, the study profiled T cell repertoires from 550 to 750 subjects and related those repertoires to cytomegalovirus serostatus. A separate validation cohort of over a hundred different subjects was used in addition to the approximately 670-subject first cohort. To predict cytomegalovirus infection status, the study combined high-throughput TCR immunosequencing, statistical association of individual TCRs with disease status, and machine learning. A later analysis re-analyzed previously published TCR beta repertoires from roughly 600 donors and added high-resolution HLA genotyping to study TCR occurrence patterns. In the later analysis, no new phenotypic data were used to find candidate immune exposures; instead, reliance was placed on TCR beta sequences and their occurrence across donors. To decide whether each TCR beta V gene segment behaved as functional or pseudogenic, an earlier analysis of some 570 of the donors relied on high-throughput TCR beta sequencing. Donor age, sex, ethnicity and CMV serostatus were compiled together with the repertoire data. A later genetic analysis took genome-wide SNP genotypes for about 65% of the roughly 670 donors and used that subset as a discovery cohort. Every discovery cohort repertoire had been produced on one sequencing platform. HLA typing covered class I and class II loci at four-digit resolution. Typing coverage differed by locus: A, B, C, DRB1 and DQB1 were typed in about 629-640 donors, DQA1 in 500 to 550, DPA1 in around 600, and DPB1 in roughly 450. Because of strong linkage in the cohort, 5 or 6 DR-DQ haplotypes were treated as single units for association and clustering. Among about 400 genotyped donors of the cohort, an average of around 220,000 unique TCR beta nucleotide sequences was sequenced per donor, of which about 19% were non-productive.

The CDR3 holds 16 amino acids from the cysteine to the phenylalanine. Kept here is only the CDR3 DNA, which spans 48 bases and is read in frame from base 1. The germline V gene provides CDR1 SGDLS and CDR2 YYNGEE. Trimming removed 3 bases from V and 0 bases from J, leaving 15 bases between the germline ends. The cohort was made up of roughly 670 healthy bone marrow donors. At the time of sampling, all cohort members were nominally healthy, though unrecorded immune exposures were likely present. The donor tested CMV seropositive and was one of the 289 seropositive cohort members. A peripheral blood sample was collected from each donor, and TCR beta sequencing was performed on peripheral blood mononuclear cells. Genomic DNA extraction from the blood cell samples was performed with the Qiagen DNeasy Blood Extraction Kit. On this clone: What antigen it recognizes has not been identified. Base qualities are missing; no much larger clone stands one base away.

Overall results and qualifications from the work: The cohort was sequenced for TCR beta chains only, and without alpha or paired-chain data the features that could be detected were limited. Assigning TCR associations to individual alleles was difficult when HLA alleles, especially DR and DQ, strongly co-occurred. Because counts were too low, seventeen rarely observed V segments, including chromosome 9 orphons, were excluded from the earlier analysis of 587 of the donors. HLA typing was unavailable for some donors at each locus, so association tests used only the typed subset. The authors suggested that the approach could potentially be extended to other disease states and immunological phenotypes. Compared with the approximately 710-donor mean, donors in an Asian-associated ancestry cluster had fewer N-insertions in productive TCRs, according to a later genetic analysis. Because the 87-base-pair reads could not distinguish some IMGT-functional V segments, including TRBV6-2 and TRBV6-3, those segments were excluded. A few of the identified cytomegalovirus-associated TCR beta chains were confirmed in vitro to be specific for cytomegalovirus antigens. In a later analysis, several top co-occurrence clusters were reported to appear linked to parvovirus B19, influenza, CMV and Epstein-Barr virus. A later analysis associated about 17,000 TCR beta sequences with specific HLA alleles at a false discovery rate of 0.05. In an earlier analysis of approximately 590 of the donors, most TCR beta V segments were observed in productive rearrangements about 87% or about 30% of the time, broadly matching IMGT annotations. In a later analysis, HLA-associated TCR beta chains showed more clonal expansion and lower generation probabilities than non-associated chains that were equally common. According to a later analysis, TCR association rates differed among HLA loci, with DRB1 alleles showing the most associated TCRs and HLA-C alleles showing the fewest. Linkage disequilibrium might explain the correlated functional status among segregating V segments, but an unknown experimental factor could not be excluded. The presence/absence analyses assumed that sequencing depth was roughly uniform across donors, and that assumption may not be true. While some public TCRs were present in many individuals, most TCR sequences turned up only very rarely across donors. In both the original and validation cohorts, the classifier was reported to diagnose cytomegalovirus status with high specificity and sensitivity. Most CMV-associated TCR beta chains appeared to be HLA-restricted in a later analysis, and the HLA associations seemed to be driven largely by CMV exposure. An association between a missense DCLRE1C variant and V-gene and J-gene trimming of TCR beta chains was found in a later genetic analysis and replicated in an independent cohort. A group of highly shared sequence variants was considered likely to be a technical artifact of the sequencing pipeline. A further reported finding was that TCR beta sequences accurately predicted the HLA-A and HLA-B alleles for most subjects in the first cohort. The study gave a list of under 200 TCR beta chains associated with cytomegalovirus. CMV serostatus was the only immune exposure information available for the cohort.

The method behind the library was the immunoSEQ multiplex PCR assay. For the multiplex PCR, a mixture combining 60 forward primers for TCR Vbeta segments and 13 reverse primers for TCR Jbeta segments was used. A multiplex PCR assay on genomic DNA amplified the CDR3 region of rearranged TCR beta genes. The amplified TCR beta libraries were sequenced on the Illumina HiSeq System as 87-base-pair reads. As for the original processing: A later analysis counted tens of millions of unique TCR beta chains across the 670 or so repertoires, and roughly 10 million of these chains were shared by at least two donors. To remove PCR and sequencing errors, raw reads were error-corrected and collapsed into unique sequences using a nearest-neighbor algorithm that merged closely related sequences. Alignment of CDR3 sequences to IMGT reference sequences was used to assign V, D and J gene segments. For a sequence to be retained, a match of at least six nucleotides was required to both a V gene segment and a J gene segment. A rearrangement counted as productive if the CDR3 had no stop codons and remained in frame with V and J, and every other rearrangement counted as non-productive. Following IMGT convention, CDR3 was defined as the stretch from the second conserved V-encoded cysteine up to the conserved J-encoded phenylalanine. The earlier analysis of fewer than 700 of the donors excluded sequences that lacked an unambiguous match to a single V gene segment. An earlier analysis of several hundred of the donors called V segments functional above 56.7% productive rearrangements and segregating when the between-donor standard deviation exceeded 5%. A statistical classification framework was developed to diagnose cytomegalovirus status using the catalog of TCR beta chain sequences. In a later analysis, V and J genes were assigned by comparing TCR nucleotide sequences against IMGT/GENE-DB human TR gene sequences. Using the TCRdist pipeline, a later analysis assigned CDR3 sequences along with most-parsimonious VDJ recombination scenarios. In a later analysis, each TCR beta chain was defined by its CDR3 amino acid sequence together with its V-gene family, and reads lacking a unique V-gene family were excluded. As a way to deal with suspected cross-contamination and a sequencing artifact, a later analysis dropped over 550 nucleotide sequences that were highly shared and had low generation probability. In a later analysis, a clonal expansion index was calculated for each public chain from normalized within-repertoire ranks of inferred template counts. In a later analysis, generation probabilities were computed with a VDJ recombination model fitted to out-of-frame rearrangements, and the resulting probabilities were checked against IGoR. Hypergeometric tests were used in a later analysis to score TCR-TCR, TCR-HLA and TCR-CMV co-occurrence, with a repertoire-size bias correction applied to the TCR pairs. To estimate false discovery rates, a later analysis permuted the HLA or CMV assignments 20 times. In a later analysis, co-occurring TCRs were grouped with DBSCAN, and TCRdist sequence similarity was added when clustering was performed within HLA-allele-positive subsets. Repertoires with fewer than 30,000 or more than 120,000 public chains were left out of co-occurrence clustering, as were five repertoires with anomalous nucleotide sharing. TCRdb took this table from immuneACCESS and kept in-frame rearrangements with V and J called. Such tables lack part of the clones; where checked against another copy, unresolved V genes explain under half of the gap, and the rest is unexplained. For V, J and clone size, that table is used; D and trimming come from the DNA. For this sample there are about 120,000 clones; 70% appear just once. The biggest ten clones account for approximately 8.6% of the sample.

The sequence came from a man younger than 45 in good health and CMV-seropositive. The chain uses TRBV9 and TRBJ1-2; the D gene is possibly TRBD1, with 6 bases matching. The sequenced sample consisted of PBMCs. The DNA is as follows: TGTGCCAGCAGCGCATACAACAGGGAAGCTAACTATGGCTACACCTTC. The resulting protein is CASSAYNREANYGYTF.